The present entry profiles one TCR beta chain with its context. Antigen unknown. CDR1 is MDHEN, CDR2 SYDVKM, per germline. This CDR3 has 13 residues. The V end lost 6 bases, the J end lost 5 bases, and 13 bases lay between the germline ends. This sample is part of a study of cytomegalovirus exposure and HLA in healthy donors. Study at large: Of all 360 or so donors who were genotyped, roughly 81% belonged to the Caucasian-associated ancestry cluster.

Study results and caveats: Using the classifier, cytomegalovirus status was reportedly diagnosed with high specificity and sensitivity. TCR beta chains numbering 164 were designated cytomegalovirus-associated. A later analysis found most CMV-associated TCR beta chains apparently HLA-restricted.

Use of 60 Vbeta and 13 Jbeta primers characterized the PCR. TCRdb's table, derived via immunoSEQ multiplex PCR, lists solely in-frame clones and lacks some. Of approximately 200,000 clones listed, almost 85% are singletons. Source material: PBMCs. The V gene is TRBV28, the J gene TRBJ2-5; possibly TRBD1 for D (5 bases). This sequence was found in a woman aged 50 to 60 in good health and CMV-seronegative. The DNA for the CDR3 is TGTGCCAGCAGAACGACAGCGAAGGAGACCCAGTACTTC. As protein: CASRTTAKETQYF.